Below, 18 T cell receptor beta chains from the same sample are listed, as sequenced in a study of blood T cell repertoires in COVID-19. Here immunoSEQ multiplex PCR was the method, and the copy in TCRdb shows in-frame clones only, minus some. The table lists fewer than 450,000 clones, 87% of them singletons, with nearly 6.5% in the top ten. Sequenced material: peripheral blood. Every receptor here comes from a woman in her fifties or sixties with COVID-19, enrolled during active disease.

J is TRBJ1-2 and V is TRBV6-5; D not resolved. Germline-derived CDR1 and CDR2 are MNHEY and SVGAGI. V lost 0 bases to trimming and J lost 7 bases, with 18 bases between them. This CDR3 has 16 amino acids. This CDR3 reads CASSYSKAAGPGGYTF. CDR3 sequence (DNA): TGTGCCAGCAGTTACTCGAAGGCGGCGGGCCCTGGTGGCTACACCTTC.

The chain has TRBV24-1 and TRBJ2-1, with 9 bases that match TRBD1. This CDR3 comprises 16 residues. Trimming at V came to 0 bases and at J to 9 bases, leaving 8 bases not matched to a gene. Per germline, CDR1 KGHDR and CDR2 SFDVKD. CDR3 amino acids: CATSDLHQDRGSEQFF. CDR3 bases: TGTGCCACCAGTGATTTGCATCAGGACAGGGGAAGTGAGCAGTTCTTC.

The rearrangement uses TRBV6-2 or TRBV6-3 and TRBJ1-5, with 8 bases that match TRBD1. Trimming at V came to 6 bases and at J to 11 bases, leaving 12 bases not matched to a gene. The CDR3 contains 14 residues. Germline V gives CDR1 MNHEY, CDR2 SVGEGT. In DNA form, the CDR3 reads TGTGCCAGCAGCTTAGGACAGGGAATAATGTCCCAGCATTTT. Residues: CASSLGQGIMSQHF.

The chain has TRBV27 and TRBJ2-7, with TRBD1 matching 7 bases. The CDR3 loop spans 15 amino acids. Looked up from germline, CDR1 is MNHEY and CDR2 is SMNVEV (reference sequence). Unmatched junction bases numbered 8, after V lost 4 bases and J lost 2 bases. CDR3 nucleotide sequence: TGTGCCAGCAGTTCAGGACAGGCTAAACCCTACGAGCAGTACTTC. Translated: CASSSGQAKPYEQYF.

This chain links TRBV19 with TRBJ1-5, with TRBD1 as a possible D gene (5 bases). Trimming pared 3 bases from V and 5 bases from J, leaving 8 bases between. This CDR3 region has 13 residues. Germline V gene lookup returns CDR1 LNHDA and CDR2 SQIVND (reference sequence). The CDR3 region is CASSISRDQPQHF. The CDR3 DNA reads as TGTGCCAGTAGTATTTCCAGGGATCAGCCCCAGCATTTT.

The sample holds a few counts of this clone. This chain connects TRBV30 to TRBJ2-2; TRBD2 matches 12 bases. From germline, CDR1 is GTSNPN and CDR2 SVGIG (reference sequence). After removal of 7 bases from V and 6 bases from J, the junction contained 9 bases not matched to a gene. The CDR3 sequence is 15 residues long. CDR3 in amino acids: CASDRLAGEPGELFF. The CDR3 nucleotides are TGTGCCTCTGACCGACTAGCGGGAGAACCCGGGGAGCTGTTTTTT.

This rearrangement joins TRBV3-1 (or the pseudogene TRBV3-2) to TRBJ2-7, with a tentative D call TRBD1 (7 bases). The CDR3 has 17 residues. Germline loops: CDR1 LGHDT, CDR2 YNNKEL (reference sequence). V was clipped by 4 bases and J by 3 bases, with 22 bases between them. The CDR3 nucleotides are TGTGCCAGCAGCCGGACAGGATTTACGGGGAGGCTCTACGAGCAGTACTTC. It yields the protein CASSRTGFTGRLYEQYF.

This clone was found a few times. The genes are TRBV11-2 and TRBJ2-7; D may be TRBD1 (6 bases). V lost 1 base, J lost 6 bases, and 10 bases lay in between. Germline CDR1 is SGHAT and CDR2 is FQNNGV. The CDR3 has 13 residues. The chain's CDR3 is CASSLVWGREQYF. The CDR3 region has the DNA TGTGCCAGCAGCTTAGTGTGGGGGCGCGAGCAGTACTTC.

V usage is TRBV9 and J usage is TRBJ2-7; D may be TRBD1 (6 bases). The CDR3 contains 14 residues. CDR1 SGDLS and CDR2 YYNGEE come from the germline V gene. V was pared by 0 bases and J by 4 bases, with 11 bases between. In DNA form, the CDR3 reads TGTGCCAGCAGCGTAGACCAGGGGAAGTACGAGCAGTACTTC. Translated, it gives CASSVDQGKYEQYF.

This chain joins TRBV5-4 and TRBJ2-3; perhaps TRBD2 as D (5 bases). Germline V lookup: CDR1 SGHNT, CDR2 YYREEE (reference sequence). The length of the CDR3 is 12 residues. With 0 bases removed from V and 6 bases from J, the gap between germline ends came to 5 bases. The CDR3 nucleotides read TGTGCCAGCAGCTTGGGGGAGGATACGCAGTATTTT. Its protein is CASSLGEDTQYF.

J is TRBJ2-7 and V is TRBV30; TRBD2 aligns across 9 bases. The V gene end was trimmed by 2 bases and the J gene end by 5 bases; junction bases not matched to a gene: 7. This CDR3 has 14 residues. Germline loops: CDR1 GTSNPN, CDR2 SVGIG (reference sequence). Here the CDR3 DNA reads TGTGCCTGGAGTTTGGGACTAGCTTCCCACGAGCAGTACTTC. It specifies CAWSLGLASHEQYF. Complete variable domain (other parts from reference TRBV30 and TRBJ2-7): SQTIHQWPATLVQPVGSPLSLECTVEGTSNPNLYWYRQAAGRGLQLLFYSVGIGQISSEVPQNLSASRPQDRQFILSSKKLLLSDSGFYLCAWSLGLASHEQYFGPGTRLTVT.

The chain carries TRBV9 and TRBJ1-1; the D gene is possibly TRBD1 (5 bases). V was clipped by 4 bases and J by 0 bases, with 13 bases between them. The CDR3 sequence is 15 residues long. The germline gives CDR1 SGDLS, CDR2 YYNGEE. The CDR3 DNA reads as TGTGCCAGCAGCCCAGCCGGGGGAATGAACACTGAAGCTTTCTTT. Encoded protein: CASSPAGGMNTEAFF.

As DNA, the CDR3 is TGTGCCAGCAGCTTCGGAGATGTAAATGAAAAACTGTTTTTT. Amino acid sequence: CASSFGDVNEKLFF. This rearrangement joins TRBV11-3 to TRBJ1-4; D unresolved. This CDR3 is 14 amino acids long. Looked up from germline, CDR1 is SGHNT and CDR2 is YENEEA. Trimming pared 3 bases from V and 5 bases from J, leaving 10 bases between.

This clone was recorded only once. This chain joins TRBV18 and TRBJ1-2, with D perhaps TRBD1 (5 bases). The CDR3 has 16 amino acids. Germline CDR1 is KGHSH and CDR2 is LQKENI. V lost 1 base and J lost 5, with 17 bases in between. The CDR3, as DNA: TGTGCCAGCTCACCACTCTATAATCGGGGGGAGTATGGCTACACCTTC. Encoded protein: CASSPLYNRGEYGYTF. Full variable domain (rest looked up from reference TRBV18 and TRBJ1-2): NAGVMQNPRHLVRRRGQEARLRCSPMKGHSHVYWYRQLPEEGLKFMVYLQKENIIDESGMPKERFSAEFPKEGPSILRIQQVVRGDSAAYFCASSPLYNRGEYGYTFGSGTRLTVV.

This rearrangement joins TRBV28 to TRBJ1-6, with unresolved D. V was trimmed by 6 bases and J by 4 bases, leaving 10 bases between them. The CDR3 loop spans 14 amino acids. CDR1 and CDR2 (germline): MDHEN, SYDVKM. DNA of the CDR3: TGTGCCAGCAGCCCCGGCGGGTATAATTCACCCCTCCACTTT. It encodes CASSPGGYNSPLHF.

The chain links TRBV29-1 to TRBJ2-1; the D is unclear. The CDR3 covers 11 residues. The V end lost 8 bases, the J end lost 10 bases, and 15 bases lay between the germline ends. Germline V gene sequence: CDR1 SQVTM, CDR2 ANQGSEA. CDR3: CSSYRYEEQFF. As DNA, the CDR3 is TGCAGCTCATACCGGTACGAAGAGCAGTTCTTC.

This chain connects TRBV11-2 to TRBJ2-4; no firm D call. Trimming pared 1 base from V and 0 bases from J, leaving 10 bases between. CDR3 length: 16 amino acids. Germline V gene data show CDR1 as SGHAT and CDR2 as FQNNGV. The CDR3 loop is CASSLVVGLAKNIQYF. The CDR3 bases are TGTGCCAGCAGCTTAGTTGTTGGGCTAGCCAAAAACATTCAGTACTTC.

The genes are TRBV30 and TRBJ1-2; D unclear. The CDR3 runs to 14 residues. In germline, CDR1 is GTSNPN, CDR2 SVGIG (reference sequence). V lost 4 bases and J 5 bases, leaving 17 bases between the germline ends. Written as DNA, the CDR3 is TGTGCCTGGAAGAACTTAATTTCGGGATATGGCTACACCTTC. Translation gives CAWKNLISGYGYTF.